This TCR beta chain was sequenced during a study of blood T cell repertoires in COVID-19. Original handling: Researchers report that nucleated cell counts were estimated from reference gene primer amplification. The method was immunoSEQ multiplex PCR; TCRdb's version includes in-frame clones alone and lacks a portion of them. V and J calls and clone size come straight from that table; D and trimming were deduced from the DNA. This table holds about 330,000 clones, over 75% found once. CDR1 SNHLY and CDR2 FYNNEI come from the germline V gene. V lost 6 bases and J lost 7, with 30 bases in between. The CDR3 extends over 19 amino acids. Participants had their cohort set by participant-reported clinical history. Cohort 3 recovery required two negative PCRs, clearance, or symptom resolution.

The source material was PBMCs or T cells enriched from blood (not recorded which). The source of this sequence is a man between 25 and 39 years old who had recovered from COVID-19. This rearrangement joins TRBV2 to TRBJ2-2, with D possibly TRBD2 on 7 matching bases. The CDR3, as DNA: TGTGCCAGCAGGGTCTCTCGGGGGGCGGACGGAGGGTTTTACGGGGAGCTGTTTTTT. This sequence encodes CASRVSRGADGGFYGELFF.